These 24 T cell receptor beta chains originate from one sample sequenced in a study of blood T cell repertoires in COVID-19. Profiling relied on immunoSEQ multiplex PCR, and the TCRdb table lists in-frame clones only, not all of them. This sample has about 190,000 clones, with over 80% found just once. The specimen was peripheral blood. These receptors were collected from a woman between 40 and 50 years old with acute or convalescent COVID-19.

The chain recombines TRBV28 with TRBJ2-7, with 12 positions matching TRBD2. Germline V gene sequence: CDR1 MDHEN, CDR2 SYDVKM. V lost 4 bases, J lost 3 bases, and 13 bases stayed unmatched. The CDR3 covers 18 residues. CDR3 coding DNA: TGTGCCAGCAGTTCTCCCTCCCTTTCGACTAGCGGGGGCTACGAGCAGTACTTC. Amino acids: CASSSPSLSTSGGYEQYF.

J is TRBJ1-2 and V is TRBV11-2, with D unresolved. This CDR3 contains 18 residues. V was shortened by 3 bases and J by 2 bases, with 22 bases between the two germline ends. The germline CDR1 and CDR2 sequences are SGHAT and FQNNGV. The CDR3 DNA sequence: TGTGCCAGCAGCTTTTGGATACCGGGATCCCTTGCAAACTATGGCTACACCTTC. Translation: CASSFWIPGSLANYGYTF.

The rearrangement links TRBV11-2 to TRBJ1-3; D is uncertain. Germline V gene sequence: CDR1 SGHAT, CDR2 FQNNGV. Trimming took 2 bases from V and 8 from J, leaving 10 bases between them. The CDR3 loop spans 13 amino acids. The CDR3 bases are TGTGCCAGCAGCTTAAGACTGAGAGACACCATATATTTT. Residues: CASSLRLRDTIYF.

This rearrangement joins TRBV28 to TRBJ2-3; no firm D call. CDR3 length: 14 amino acids. CDR1 is MDHEN, CDR2 SYDVKM, per germline. V was pared by 3 bases and J by 8 bases, with 15 bases between. The CDR3 here is CASSFPRTGGTQYF. CDR3 nucleotide sequence: TGTGCCAGCAGTTTCCCCCGCACCGGCGGTACGCAGTATTTT.

The rearrangement joins TRBV9 to TRBJ1-2; unclear D gene. Trimming took off 2 bases at V and 0 bases at J, with 17 bases between the two ends. This CDR3 comprises 17 residues. CDR1 and CDR2 (germline): SGDLS, YYNGEE. CDR3 amino acids: CASSVSVAPDANYGYTF. DNA of the CDR3: TGTGCCAGCAGCGTCTCAGTAGCTCCCGACGCTAACTATGGCTACACCTTC.

This clone was detected only once. The chain combines TRBV7-2 with TRBJ2-1, with 8 bases identical to TRBD2. The CDR3 contains 16 residues. In germline, CDR1 is SGHTA, CDR2 FQGNSA. With V trimmed by 3 bases and J by 9 bases, 13 bases remained unmatched. CDR3 sequence (DNA): TGTGCCAGCAGCTTTTTCTACGGACTAGCCCGCGGTGAGCAGTTCTTC. Protein: CASSFFYGLARGEQFF.

V gene TRBV3-1 (or the pseudogene TRBV3-2) combines with J gene TRBJ1-1, with D possibly TRBD1 on 5 matching bases. The CDR3 length is 16 residues. V shed 1 base and J shed 1 base, with 13 bases lying between them. The germline CDR1 and CDR2 sequences are LGHDT and YNNKEL (reference sequence). In DNA form, the CDR3 reads TGTGCCAGCAGCCAAGGGTTCGTCGGGGGGAACACTGAAGCTTTCTTT. It translates to CASSQGFVGGNTEAFF.

The chain recombines TRBV2 with TRBJ1-4, with D perhaps matching TRBD1 (6 bases). Germline V gives CDR1 SNHLY, CDR2 FYNNEI. There are 16 residues in the CDR3. Trimming took off 8 bases at V and 4 bases at J, with 20 bases between the two ends. The CDR3 bases are TGTGCCAGCGAAGAAATACAGGGCGCTTATAATGAAAAACTGTTTTTT. It specifies CASEEIQGAYNEKLFF.

This chain links TRBV5-1 with TRBJ1-1, with 8 bases lining up with TRBD1. CDR1 is SGHRS and CDR2 is YFSETQ in the germline V gene. The CDR3 has 19 amino acids. Losses at the gene ends were 6 bases for V and 0 bases for J; bases not matched to a gene: 19. CDR3 bases: TGCGCCAGCATGGGGCTACCCACGCCGAACAGGGGGTTGAACACTGAAGCTTTCTTT. It is translated as CASMGLPTPNRGLNTEAFF.

In this sample, this clone turned up once. One end of the junction varies from germline; a read error may be responsible. V is TRBV3-1 (or the pseudogene TRBV3-2) and J is TRBJ2-1, with D possibly TRBD2 on 7 matching bases. This CDR3 is built from 17 residues. Germline assignment: CDR1 LGHDT and CDR2 YNNKEL (reference sequence). The CDR3 spells CASNQDKGGLEGSEQFF. CDR3 bases: TGTGCCAGCAACCAAGATAAGGGGGGGCTAGAGGGCAGTGAGCAGTTCTTC.

V gene TRBV7-9 combines with J gene TRBJ2-7; 7 nucleotides agree with TRBD2. With 5 bases clipped from V and 5 bases from J, the junction kept 6 bases outside the gene matches. Germline values: CDR1 SEHNR, CDR2 FQNEAQ (reference sequence). This CDR3 is built from 13 residues. The CDR3 DNA sequence: TGTGCCAGCAGCCTACAAGCGGGACACGAGCAGTACTTC. This gives the protein CASSLQAGHEQYF.

This clone was counted once. The chain couples TRBV10-2 to TRBJ1-1; weak D call: TRBD1 (6 bases). V was clipped by 8 bases and J by 5 bases, with 15 bases between them. Germline V lookup: CDR1 WSHSY, CDR2 SAAADI. The CDR3 runs to 13 residues. CDR3 residues: CASRDTRLTEAFF. The CDR3 region has the DNA TGCGCCAGCCGGGACACACGGTTAACTGAAGCTTTCTTT.

This sequence joins TRBV28 and TRBJ2-5; D is possibly TRBD1 (6 bases). The CDR3 runs to 14 residues. V lost 1 base to trimming and J lost 2 bases, with 8 bases between them. Germline values: CDR1 MDHEN, CDR2 SYDVKM. CDR3 loop: CASSLFQGQETQYF. The CDR3 DNA is TGTGCCAGCAGTTTATTTCAGGGGCAAGAGACCCAGTACTTC.

V gene TRBV2 combines with J gene TRBJ1-5; D is uncertain. V was shortened by 6 bases and J by 0 bases, with 6 bases between the two germline ends. CDR3 length: 13 residues. Per germline, CDR1 SNHLY and CDR2 FYNNEI. CDR3 sequence: CASRSNSNQPQHF. In DNA form, the CDR3 reads TGTGCCAGCAGGTCCAATAGCAATCAGCCCCAGCATTTT.

This chain connects TRBV27 to TRBJ1-2, with D hard to call. This CDR3 region has 13 residues. The germline V gene has CDR1 MNHEY and CDR2 SMNVEV (reference sequence). V was clipped by 2 bases and J by 0 bases, with 4 bases between them. CDR3 coding DNA: TGTGCCAGCAGTTTAGGCCCTAACTATGGCTACACCTTC. It is translated as CASSLGPNYGYTF.

V gene TRBV7-9 combines with J gene TRBJ2-2, with 7 nucleotides matching TRBD1. CDR1 is SEHNR, CDR2 FQNEAQ, per germline (reference sequence). The V segment lost 5 bases and the J segment 4 bases; nucleotides outside the gene matches: 7. CDR3 length: 15 amino acids. The CDR3 coding sequence is TGTGCCAGCAGCGCGCTGACAGGGCGCACCGGGGAGCTGTTTTTT. Translating gives CASSALTGRTGELFF.

The chain carries TRBV28 and TRBJ2-1, with unresolved D. This CDR3 has 13 amino acids. Trimming removed 6 bases at V and 7 bases at J, with 13 bases between. In germline, CDR1 is MDHEN, CDR2 SYDVKM. The CDR3: CASSTPARNEQFF. CDR3 in DNA: TGTGCCAGCAGCACCCCCGCTCGGAATGAGCAGTTCTTC. The variable domain in full, completed from reference TRBV28 and TRBJ2-1, reads DVKVTQSSRYLVKRTGEKVFLECVQDMDHENMFWYRQDPGLGLRLIYFSYDVKMKEKGDIPEGYSVSREKKERFSLILESASTNQTSMYLCASSTPARNEQFFGPGTRLTVL.

The V call is TRBV28, the J call TRBJ1-2; tentative D call: TRBD1 (6 bases). V gave up 5 bases and J gave up 2 bases, with 9 bases separating them. Germline lookup yields CDR1 MDHEN and CDR2 SYDVKM. The CDR3 consists of 13 residues. Here the CDR3 reads CASSTQGNYGYTF. The CDR3 bases are TGTGCCAGCAGTACGCAGGGGAACTATGGCTACACCTTC.

The V call is TRBV5-1, the J call TRBJ2-7, with D maybe TRBD2 (6 bases). V was trimmed by 0 bases and J by 3 bases, leaving 13 bases between them. Germline V gene sequence: CDR1 SGHRS, CDR2 YFSETQ. This CDR3 contains 15 residues. CDR3 nucleotides: TGCGCCAGCAGCTTGGCTCTAGCGACCAACTACGAGCAGTACTTC. Its protein product is CASSLALATNYEQYF.

V gene TRBV6-6 combines with J gene TRBJ1-1; D gene ambiguous. The CDR3 spans 12 residues. V was cut by 9 bases and J by 3 bases, with 11 bases left in between. Germline CDR1 MNHNY, CDR2 SVGAGI (reference sequence). The CDR3 reads CASQTSYTEAFF. The CDR3 nucleotides read TGTGCCAGTCAAACGAGTTACACTGAAGCTTTCTTT.

The chain has TRBV27 and TRBJ2-5; 7 bases match TRBD2. The CDR3 sequence is 14 residues long. CDR1 is MNHEY, CDR2 SMNVEV, per germline (reference sequence). V lost 3 bases to trimming and J lost 5 bases; unmatched junction nucleotides: 6. This CDR3 reads CASSFLRGGETQYF. CDR3 nucleotides: TGTGCCAGCAGTTTCTTAAGGGGAGGGGAGACCCAGTACTTC.

J is TRBJ1-3 and V is TRBV7-2; 9 bases line up with TRBD1. Germline CDR1 is SGHTA and CDR2 is FQGNSA. CDR3 length: 13 residues. V gave up 5 bases and J gave up 8 bases; unmatched junction bases: 4. The CDR3 reads CASSLGQGHTIYF. The CDR3 bases are TGTGCCAGCAGCCTGGGACAGGGACACACCATATATTTT.

This chain connects TRBV3-1 (or the pseudogene TRBV3-2) to TRBJ1-6, with D perhaps TRBD1 (6 bases). Germline CDR1 reads LGHDT; CDR2 reads YNNKEL (reference sequence). V lost 2 bases and J lost 10, with 15 bases in between. The CDR3 runs 15 residues. The CDR3 sequence: CASSQSYRDRSPLHF. The DNA of the CDR3 is TGTGCCAGCAGCCAAAGTTACAGGGACCGATCACCCCTCCACTTT.

There are a few counts of this clone. V is TRBV5-4 and J is TRBJ2-7, with D possibly TRBD2 on 5 matching bases. CDR1 is SGHNT, CDR2 YYREEE, per germline (reference sequence). Between the trimmed V and J ends, which lost 4 bases and 5 bases, there was a span of 22 bases. The CDR3 runs to 16 residues. The CDR3 nucleotides read TGTGCCAGCAGCGGTCACTCGGGATCCCCCGCCCACGAGCAGTACTTC. As protein: CASSGHSGSPAHEQYF.